This T cell receptor (beta chain) comes out of a study of cytomegalovirus exposure and HLA in healthy donors. Study results and limitations: In a later analysis, specific HLA alleles were associated with some 16,000 TCR beta sequences at a 0.05 false discovery rate. Per a prior analysis, the majority of TCR beta V segments were productive roughly 90% or roughly 30% of the time. A highly shared variant cluster was judged a likely technical artifact. Presence/absence analyses rested on an assumption that sequencing depth was roughly uniform across donors.

Vbeta (60) and Jbeta (13) primers were used in the PCR. Clones were sequenced by immunoSEQ multiplex PCR, and TCRdb holds only the in-frame ones, with some missing. Of 120,000 or so clones in the sample, 74% were seen once. To note about this clone: Its specificity is not known.

The V and J ends lost 5 bases and 8 bases respectively, with 12 bases between them. CDR1 and CDR2 from the germline V gene are SGHVS and FNYEAQ. The CDR3 sequence is 13 residues long. The chain links TRBV7-6 to TRBJ1-4; D is uncertain. Input material: PBMCs. The TCR sequence derives from a woman aged 45 to 65 in good health and CMV-seropositive. This CDR3 is CASSPRSGEKLFF. CDR3 sequence (DNA): TGTGCCAGCAGCCCCCGGAGCGGGGAAAAACTGTTTTTT.